Below are 20 T cell receptor beta chains sequenced from a single sample in a study of blood T cell repertoires in COVID-19. Assay: immunoSEQ multiplex PCR; the TCRdb copy retains only in-frame clones and omits some. Of roughly 190,000 clones listed, roughly 80% are singletons. The specimen was peripheral blood. These receptors all stem from a human donor with acute or convalescent COVID-19. The donor label of this sample is uncertain.

The rearrangement links TRBV30 to TRBJ1-1; no clear D. V dropped 0 bases and J dropped 3 bases, with 11 bases sitting between them. CDR1 is GTSNPN and CDR2 is SVGIG in the germline V gene (reference sequence). CDR3 size: 14 residues. The CDR3 bases are TGTGCCTGGAGTGTCGGAGGTGGGCACACTGAAGCTTTCTTT. Protein: CAWSVGGGHTEAFF. The whole variable domain, filled in from reference TRBV30 and TRBJ1-1, reads SQTIHQWPATLVQPVGSPLSLECTVEGTSNPNLYWYRQAAGRGLQLLFYSVGIGQISSEVPQNLSASRPQDRQFILSSKKLLLSDSGFYLCAWSVGGGHTEAFFGQGTRLTVV.

The chain employs TRBV12-3 or TRBV12-4 and TRBJ1-2; D remains ambiguous. Trimming left V 2 bases short and J 8 bases short, with 12 bases between. The CDR3 runs 13 residues. CDR3 region: CASSLTSIRGYTF. The DNA for the CDR3 is TGTGCCAGCAGTTTAACTTCGATCCGGGGCTACACCTTC.

This clone showed up just a few times. This chain links TRBV19 with TRBJ2-6; a weak D match, TRBD1 (5 bases). CDR1 is LNHDA and CDR2 is SQIVND in the germline V gene (reference sequence). V lost 7 bases, J lost 0 bases, and 13 bases lay in between. The CDR3 length is 16 residues. CDR3: CASTGWASSGANVLTF. The CDR3, as DNA: TGTGCCAGTACAGGGTGGGCAAGCTCTGGGGCCAACGTCCTGACTTTC.

V usage is TRBV30 and J usage is TRBJ1-4; 10 nucleotides line up with TRBD1. J lost 2 bases, V lost 1 base, and 1 base had no gene match. The CDR3 is 15 amino acids. Germline V gene lookup returns CDR1 GTSNPN and CDR2 SVGIG (reference sequence). CDR3 loop: CAWSGQGATNEKLFF. DNA for the CDR3: TGTGCCTGGAGTGGACAGGGGGCGACTAATGAAAAACTGTTTTTT.

The chain employs TRBV19 and TRBJ2-5; weak D call: TRBD2 (5 bases). The CDR3 is 15 residues long. The V gene lost 2 bases and the J gene lost 5 bases, with 15 bases spanning the gap. Per the germline V gene, CDR1 is LNHDA and CDR2 is SQIVND (reference sequence). The CDR3 spells CASSILAGEWETQYF. In DNA form, the CDR3 reads TGTGCCAGTAGTATACTAGCCGGCGAGTGGGAGACCCAGTACTTC. Filled out from reference TRBV19 and TRBJ2-5, the complete variable domain reads DGGITQSPKYLFRKEGQNVTLSCEQNLNHDAMYWYRQDPGQGLRLIYYSQIVNDFQKGDIAEGYSVSREKKESFPLTVTSAQKNPTAFYLCASSILAGEWETQYFGPGTRLLVL.

The chain is built from TRBV28 and TRBJ1-5; perhaps TRBD1 as D (6 bases). Germline V CDR1 and CDR2: MDHEN, SYDVKM. V lost 3 bases, J lost 6 bases, and 12 bases lay in between. This CDR3 has 14 amino acids. The chain's CDR3 is CASSFTGTRQPQHF. DNA of the CDR3: TGTGCCAGCAGTTTTACAGGGACCCGTCAGCCCCAGCATTTT.

The chain recombines TRBV5-6 with TRBJ1-1, with 8 bases matching TRBD1. The CDR3 has 12 amino acids. After removal of 4 bases from V and 9 bases from J, the junction contained 5 bases not matched to a gene. CDR1 and CDR2 (germline): SGHDT, YYEEEE. CDR3 sequence: CASSLWTGKAFF. In DNA form, the CDR3 reads TGTGCCAGCAGCCTGTGGACAGGGAAAGCTTTCTTT.

V is TRBV6-1 and J is TRBJ2-7; D ambiguous. CDR1 is MNHNS and CDR2 is SASEGT in the germline V gene. Trimming removed 0 bases at V and 6 bases at J, with 15 bases between. The CDR3 contains 15 residues. CDR3 region: CASSEASSQVSEQYF. The CDR3 bases are TGTGCCAGCAGTGAAGCGTCGTCGCAGGTATCCGAGCAGTACTTC.

The genes are TRBV5-1 and TRBJ2-7, with TRBD2 identical over 12 bases. The CDR3 contains 16 residues. CDR1 is SGHRS and CDR2 is YFSETQ in the germline V gene. With 4 bases clipped from V and 1 base from J, the junction kept 6 bases outside the gene matches. The CDR3 protein is CASSPRTSGTSYEQYF. Written as DNA, the CDR3 is TGCGCCAGCAGCCCCCGGACTAGCGGGACTTCCTACGAGCAGTACTTC.

The rearrangement joins TRBV5-1 to TRBJ1-1, with 10 bases matching TRBD1. Losses at the gene ends were 4 bases for V and 10 bases for J; bases not matched to a gene: 13. Germline V gene sequence: CDR1 SGHRS, CDR2 YFSETQ. This CDR3 contains 15 residues. The CDR3 here is CASSPRDRGRSVAFF. As DNA, the CDR3 is TGCGCCAGCAGCCCTAGGGACAGGGGCCGGTCGGTAGCTTTCTTT.

V and J are TRBV3-1 (or the pseudogene TRBV3-2) and TRBJ1-1, with D uncertain. V shed 4 bases and J shed 1 base, with 19 bases lying between them. The CDR3 consists of 17 residues. Per germline, CDR1 LGHDT and CDR2 YNNKEL (reference sequence). The CDR3 loop is CASSPPALVGGNTEAFF. The CDR3 region has the DNA TGTGCCAGCAGCCCGCCTGCGCTGGTTGGAGGGAACACTGAAGCTTTCTTT.

V gene TRBV5-1 combines with J gene TRBJ1-1; D is undetermined. The CDR3 totals 14 residues. Germline lookup yields CDR1 SGHRS and CDR2 YFSETQ. The germline V and J ends were trimmed by 3 bases and 2 bases, with 11 bases remaining between them. This CDR3 reads CASSSRRENTEAFF. CDR3 coding DNA: TGCGCCAGCAGCTCCCGACGGGAAAACACTGAAGCTTTCTTT.

V and J are TRBV7-6 and TRBJ2-3; tentative D call: TRBD2 (6 bases). This CDR3 region has 17 residues. V lost 4 bases, J lost 0 bases, and 17 bases lay in between. The germline CDR1 and CDR2 sequences are SGHVS and FNYEAQ. The CDR3 DNA is TGTGCCAGCAGCTCTAGCGAGGGAGTAGTTAGCACAGATACGCAGTATTTT. Its protein is CASSSSEGVVSTDTQYF.

The V gene is TRBV11-2, the J gene TRBJ2-1; perhaps TRBD1 as D (6 bases). Germline assignment: CDR1 SGHAT and CDR2 FQNNGV. The CDR3 runs 15 residues. V was clipped by 5 bases and J by 5 bases, with 16 bases between them. The CDR3 DNA sequence: TGTGCCAGCAGCCGAACCGGGACATCTGACAATGAGCAGTTCTTC. Protein: CASSRTGTSDNEQFF.

The sample holds a few counts of this clone. The V and J genes are TRBV19 and TRBJ1-2; no firm D call. The V and J ends lost 4 bases and 4 bases respectively, with 16 bases between them. CDR3 size: 15 residues. Germline V lookup: CDR1 LNHDA, CDR2 SQIVND (reference sequence). The CDR3 here is CASSTPDGVAYGYTF. The CDR3, as DNA: TGTGCCAGTAGTACCCCTGACGGGGTCGCCTATGGCTACACCTTC. The whole variable domain, remainder taken from reference TRBV19 and TRBJ1-2, is DGGITQSPKYLFRKEGQNVTLSCEQNLNHDAMYWYRQDPGQGLRLIYYSQIVNDFQKGDIAEGYSVSREKKESFPLTVTSAQKNPTAFYLCASSTPDGVAYGYTFGSGTRLTVV.

The chain is built from TRBV30 and TRBJ2-1; 8 bases align to TRBD2. Germline CDR1 is GTSNPN and CDR2 is SVGIG (reference sequence). The CDR3 runs to 17 residues. Unmatched junction bases numbered 11, after V lost 3 bases and J lost 1 base. The CDR3: CAWRWKAGEVSYNEQFF. The CDR3 coding sequence is TGTGCCTGGAGGTGGAAAGCGGGAGAAGTATCCTACAATGAGCAGTTCTTC.

The rearrangement links TRBV19 to TRBJ2-3; 14 bases fit TRBD2. The CDR3 is made up of 18 amino acids. J lost 0 bases, V lost 6 bases, and 8 bases had no gene match. CDR1 is LNHDA, CDR2 SQIVND, per germline (reference sequence). CDR3 loop: CASSLKGLAGASTDTQYF. The CDR3 DNA is TGTGCCAGTAGCCTAAAGGGACTAGCGGGAGCTAGCACAGATACGCAGTATTTT.

This sequence joins TRBV5-4 and TRBJ2-5, with D possibly TRBD2 on 5 matching bases. Per the germline V gene, CDR1 is SGHNT and CDR2 is YYREEE (reference sequence). CDR3 size: 13 residues. The germline V and J ends were trimmed by 2 bases and 3 bases, with 8 bases remaining between them. The CDR3 bases are TGTGCCAGCAGCTTAGGACTGAAAGAGACCCAGTACTTC. Protein sequence: CASSLGLKETQYF.

V usage is TRBV7-2 and J usage is TRBJ2-7; no definite D call. CDR1 is SGHTA, CDR2 FQGNSA, per germline. The V gene lost 1 base and the J gene lost 0 bases, with 10 bases spanning the gap. The CDR3 has 15 amino acids. In DNA, the CDR3 is TGTGCCAGCAGCTTAGTTTCAGCTAGCTCCTACGAGCAGTACTTC. This translates into CASSLVSASSYEQYF. The variable domain in full, completed from reference TRBV7-2 and TRBJ2-7, reads GAGVSQSPSNKVTEKGKDVELRCDPISGHTALYWYRQSLGQGLEFLIYFQGNSAPDKSGLPSDRFSAERTGGSVSTLTIQRTQQEDSAVYLCASSLVSASSYEQYFGPGTRLTVT.

The genes are TRBV19 and TRBJ2-5, with 8 bases matching TRBD2. Germline loops: CDR1 LNHDA, CDR2 SQIVND (reference sequence). Trimming removed 5 bases from V and 5 bases from J; junction bases left unmatched: 10. This CDR3 comprises 15 residues. The CDR3 coding sequence is TGTGCCAGTAGTCCCGCGCGGGGGGTTTGGGAGACCCAGTACTTC. This gives the protein CASSPARGVWETQYF.